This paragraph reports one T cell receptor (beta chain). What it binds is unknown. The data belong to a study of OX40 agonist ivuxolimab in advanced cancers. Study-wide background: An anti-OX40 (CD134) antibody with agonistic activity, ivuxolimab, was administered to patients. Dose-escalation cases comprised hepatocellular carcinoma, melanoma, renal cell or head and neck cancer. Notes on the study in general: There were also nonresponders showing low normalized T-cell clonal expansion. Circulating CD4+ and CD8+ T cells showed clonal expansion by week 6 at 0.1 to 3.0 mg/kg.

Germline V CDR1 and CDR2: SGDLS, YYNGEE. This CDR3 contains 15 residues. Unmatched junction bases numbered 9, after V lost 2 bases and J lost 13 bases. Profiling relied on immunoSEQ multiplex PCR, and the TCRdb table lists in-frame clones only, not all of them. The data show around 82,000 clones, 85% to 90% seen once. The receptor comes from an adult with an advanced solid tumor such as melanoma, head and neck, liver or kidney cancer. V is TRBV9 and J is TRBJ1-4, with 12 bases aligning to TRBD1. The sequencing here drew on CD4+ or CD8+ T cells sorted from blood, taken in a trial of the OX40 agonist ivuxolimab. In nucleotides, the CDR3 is TGTGCCAGCAGCGTCAACTCCGGGACAGGGGGCCGACTGTTTTTT. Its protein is CASSVNSGTGGRLFF. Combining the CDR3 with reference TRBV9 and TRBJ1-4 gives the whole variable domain DSGVTQTPKHLITATGQRVTLRCSPRSGDLSVYWYQQSLDQGLQFLIQYYNGEERAKGNILERFSAQQFPDLHSELNLSSLELGDSALYFCASSVNSGTGGRLFFGSGTQLSVL.